The 19 T cell receptor beta chains in this list originate from one sample, sequenced in a study of T-cell memory formation after mild COVID-19. From the 5' RACE reads, TCRdb called clonotypes with MiXCR, one entry per CDR3 protein. The table shows more than 300,000 distinct CDR3 sequences, with roughly 13% occurring only once. Material: PBMCs or a T cell subset sorted from them (not recorded which). Source of these receptors: a man between 18 and 29 years old who had mild COVID-19 (a few samples of this study predate the infection). Cell type and time point are not known.

This clonotype occurred a few times. The V call is TRBV29-1, the J call TRBJ2-7, with D tentatively TRBD1 (6 bases). Germline V gene lookup returns CDR1 SQVTM and CDR2 ANQGSEA. The CDR3 extends over 13 amino acids. Trimming removed 6 bases at V and 5 bases at J, with 17 bases between. The CDR3 is CSVPLEGVHEQYV. In DNA, the CDR3 is TGCAGCGTCCCCCTCGAGGGGGTCCACGAGCAGTACGTC.

This clonotype appeared a few times. The chain has TRBV6-2 or TRBV6-3 and TRBJ1-1, with a possible D match to TRBD1 (6 bases). The CDR3 is 14 amino acids. Germline-derived CDR1 and CDR2 are MNHEY and SVGEGT. V gave up 6 bases and J gave up 0 bases, with 11 bases separating them. The DNA for the CDR3 is TGTGCCAGCAGATTAGGGGGGGTGAACACTGAAGCTTTCTTT. Its translation: CASRLGGVNTEAFF.

This clonotype turned up a few times. This sequence joins TRBV11-2 and TRBJ1-1, with D hard to call. Germline V CDR1 and CDR2: SGHAT, FQNNGV. V was shortened by 1 base and J by 8 bases, with 17 bases between the two germline ends. The CDR3 has 15 residues. This CDR3 is CASSLGSAPDREAFF. CDR3 nucleotide sequence: TGTGCCAGCAGCTTAGGTTCGGCTCCCGACCGAGAAGCTTTCTTT.

The sample holds many counts of this clonotype. This chain joins TRBV12-3 or TRBV12-4 and TRBJ2-3, with 8 bases aligning to TRBD1. V was clipped by 6 bases and J by 2 bases; unmatched bases: 7. The CDR3 runs to 15 residues. CDR3 DNA: TGTGCCAGCAGCAGGACAGGGACCTACACAGATACGCAGTATTTT. Its translation is CASSRTGTYTDTQYF.

This clonotype showed up many times. V usage is TRBV6-5 and J usage is TRBJ2-3, with D possibly called TRBD1 or TRBD2 (7 bases each). Germline V gene data show CDR1 as MNHEY and CDR2 as SVGAGI. V was trimmed by 0 bases and J by 5 bases, leaving 15 bases between them. The CDR3 runs to 16 residues. CDR3 in amino acids: CASSYSARGGGDTQYF. CDR3 in DNA: TGTGCCAGCAGTTACTCGGCCAGGGGGGGCGGAGATACGCAGTATTTT.

This chain uses TRBV5-4 with TRBJ1-1; D not resolved. Trimming took off 1 base at V and 6 bases at J, with 10 bases between the two ends. Germline lookup yields CDR1 SGHNT and CDR2 YYREEE (reference sequence). This CDR3 is 13 amino acids long. CDR3 nucleotide sequence: TGTGCCAGCAGCTTGACCCTCGGGGCTGAAGCTTTCTTT. Protein: CASSLTLGAEAFF.

This clonotype was seen at least ten times. The germline gene is not matched at one end of the junction; a read error may be the cause. The DNA of the CDR3 is TGCAGCGTTGACGGACAGCCTCTCTTC. Protein: CSVDGQPLF. The chain is built from TRBV29-1 and TRBJ1-2; TRBD1 is a possible D gene (6 bases). The CDR3 spans 9 residues. Germline CDR1 and CDR2: SQVTM and ANQGSEA.

This clonotype was seen only a few times. This CDR3 is CASSLGTAADYGYTF. CDR3 nucleotides: TGCGCCAGCAGCTTGGGGACAGCCGCAGACTATGGCTACACCTTC. The V call is TRBV5-1, the J call TRBJ1-2, with D perhaps TRBD1 (6 bases). The V end was cut by 0 bases, the J end by 3 bases, with 12 bases between. The CDR3 covers 15 residues. The germline gives CDR1 SGHRS, CDR2 YFSETQ.

The sample holds a few counts of this clonotype. This chain links TRBV7-3 with TRBJ2-3; D gene unclear. V lost 5 bases and J 6 bases, leaving 15 bases between the germline ends. The germline V gene encodes CDR1 SGHTA and CDR2 FQGTGA. CDR3 length: 14 amino acids. The CDR3 nucleotides read TGTGCCAGCAGCCTACAGAGTTTCACCGATACGCAGTATTTT. This sequence encodes CASSLQSFTDTQYF. The whole variable domain, filled in from reference TRBV7-3 and TRBJ2-3, reads GAGVSQTPSNKVTEKGKYVELRCDPISGHTALYWYRQSLGQGPEFLIYFQGTGAADDSGLPNDRFFAVRPEGSVSTLKIQRTERGDSAVYLCASSLQSFTDTQYFGPGTRLTVL.

This clonotype was seen more than once but under ten times. J is TRBJ1-1 and V is TRBV27, with a weak D call TRBD1 (5 bases). Per the germline V gene, CDR1 is MNHEY and CDR2 is SMNVEV (reference sequence). Trimming left V 6 bases short and J 11 bases short, with 16 bases between. CDR3 size: 12 residues. The chain's CDR3 is CASRTGESKAFF. CDR3 sequence (DNA): TGTGCCAGCAGGACGGGGGAAAGTAAGGCTTTCTTT.

This chain connects TRBV11-2 to TRBJ1-1; tentatively, D is TRBD1 (5 bases). This CDR3 contains 14 residues. V shed 3 bases and J shed 3 bases, with 11 bases lying between them. Germline loops: CDR1 SGHAT, CDR2 FQNNGV. This CDR3 is CASSFLLGDTEAFF. DNA for the CDR3: TGTGCCAGCAGCTTCCTTTTGGGGGACACTGAAGCTTTCTTT. The full variable domain, with the rest looked up from reference TRBV11-2 and TRBJ1-1, is EAGVAQSPRYKIIEKRQSVAFWCNPISGHATLYWYQQILGQGPKLLIQFQNNGVVDDSQLPKDRFSAERLKGVDSTLKIQPAKLEDSAVYLCASSFLLGDTEAFFGQGTRLTVV.

The J gene is TRBJ2-7, the V gene TRBV10-3, with 7 bases matching TRBD1. The CDR3 length is 14 residues. The germline V gene encodes CDR1 ENHRY and CDR2 SYGVKD. The V and J ends lost 8 bases and 5 bases, in that order; junction bases with no gene match: 12. The CDR3 loop reads CAIGRKGAGHEQYF. In DNA form, the CDR3 reads TGTGCCATCGGGCGAAAGGGGGCAGGTCACGAGCAGTACTTC.

This clonotype came up many times. This chain links TRBV29-1 with TRBJ2-3, with 7 bases identical to TRBD2. Unmatched junction bases numbered 6, after V lost 3 bases and J lost 6 bases. The CDR3 has 13 amino acids. Looked up from germline, CDR1 is SQVTM and CDR2 is ANQGSEA. The CDR3 coding sequence is TGCAGCGTTGAGACTAGCTCGGCGGATACGCAGTATTTT. Translated: CSVETSSADTQYF.

This clonotype appeared many times. This chain links TRBV6-5 with TRBJ2-3; 10 bases align to TRBD2. The CDR3 runs to 15 residues. Looked up from germline, CDR1 is MNHEY and CDR2 is SVGAGI. V shed 5 bases, J shed 3 bases, and the junction held 5 bases outside the gene matches. The CDR3 region is CASSPQGLATDTQYF. For the CDR3, the DNA is TGTGCCAGCAGTCCTCAGGGACTAGCGACAGATACGCAGTATTTT.

The rearrangement joins TRBV4-1 to TRBJ1-4; D unresolved. This CDR3 is 15 amino acids long. The germline V gene has CDR1 MGHRA and CDR2 YSYEKL. Trimming removed 3 bases from V and 8 bases from J, with 16 bases in between. CDR3 sequence reads: CASSHSAGILEKLFF. The CDR3 nucleotides read TGCGCCAGCAGCCACTCCGCCGGGATCTTAGAAAAACTGTTTTTT.

This clonotype showed up just a few times. The V gene is TRBV12-3 or TRBV12-4, the J gene TRBJ2-1; the match to TRBD2 covers 9 bases. There are 18 residues in the CDR3. Trimming cost V 6 bases and J 7 bases; bases outside gene matches: 19. The CDR3 DNA follows: TGTGCCAGCAGCCTTACCCGCGGGACTAGCCGGGGAGGGAATGAGCAGTTCTTC. Amino acids: CASSLTRGTSRGGNEQFF.

The rearrangement joins TRBV13 to TRBJ2-7, with a possible D match to TRBD1 (6 bases). Germline CDR1 reads PRHDT; CDR2 reads FYEKMQ (reference sequence). This CDR3 spans 15 amino acids. V lost 5 bases to trimming and J lost 3 bases, with 17 bases between them. As DNA, the CDR3 is TGTGCCAGCAGCCGCCGGGACACAGGGTTCTACGAGCAGTACTTC. Protein sequence: CASSRRDTGFYEQYF.

The chain combines TRBV30 with TRBJ2-7; possible D gene TRBD1, 6 bases. Trimming cost V 5 bases and J 6 bases, with 14 bases left between them. Germline V lookup: CDR1 GTSNPN, CDR2 SVGIG (reference sequence). The CDR3 has 12 residues. The CDR3 nucleotides read TGTGCCTGGGGCGATACAGGGCGCGAGCAGTACTTC. It translates to CAWGDTGREQYF.

The chain links TRBV19 to TRBJ2-6; the D is unclear. V was clipped by 8 bases and J by 4 bases, with 15 bases between them. Germline V gene sequence: CDR1 LNHDA, CDR2 SQIVND (reference sequence). The CDR3 extends over 15 amino acids. DNA for the CDR3: TGTGCCAGTGGATCGGTGGCAACCGGGGCCAACGTCCTGACTTTC. This translates into CASGSVATGANVLTF. Using reference TRBV19 and TRBJ2-6 for the parts outside the CDR3, the full variable domain is DGGITQSPKYLFRKEGQNVTLSCEQNLNHDAMYWYRQDPGQGLRLIYYSQIVNDFQKGDIAEGYSVSREKKESFPLTVTSAQKNPTAFYLCASGSVATGANVLTFGAGSRLTVL.